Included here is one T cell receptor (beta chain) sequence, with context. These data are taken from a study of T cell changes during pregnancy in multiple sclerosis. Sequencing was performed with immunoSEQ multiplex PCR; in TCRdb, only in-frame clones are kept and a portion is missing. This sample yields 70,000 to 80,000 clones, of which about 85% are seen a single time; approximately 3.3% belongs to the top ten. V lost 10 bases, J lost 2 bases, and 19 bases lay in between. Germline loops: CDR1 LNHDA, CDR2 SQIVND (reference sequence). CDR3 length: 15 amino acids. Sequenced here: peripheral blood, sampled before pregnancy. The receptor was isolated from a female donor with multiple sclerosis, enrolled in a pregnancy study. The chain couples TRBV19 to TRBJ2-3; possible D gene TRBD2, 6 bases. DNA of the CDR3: TGTGCCACCCAGGAAAAGCGGGCGGCCACAGATACGCAGTATTTT. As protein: CATQEKRAATDTQYF.